Below, one T cell receptor (beta chain) is given with its context. The data are from a study of blood T cell repertoires in COVID-19. Overall study context: Sites in the United States, Italy and Spain provided acute and convalescent COVID-19 samples. Sources were T cells, B-cell-depleted T cells, or PBMCs; the material itself was cDNA or gDNA.

The V gene's germline CDR1 is MNHEY and CDR2 SVGEGT. This CDR3 comprises 17 residues. The V end lost 3 bases, the J end lost 0 bases, and 17 bases lay between the germline ends. Original data processing: Researchers report that nucleated cell counts were estimated from reference gene primer amplification. Assay used: immunoSEQ multiplex PCR; TCRdb lists only in-frame clones, some missing. V and J calls plus clone size are reproduced from that table; the DNA served to infer D and trimming. The top ten clones hold 2.5% of a sample with fewer than 250,000 clones, about four fifths of them seen once. V is TRBV6-2 or TRBV6-3 and J is TRBJ1-1, with D possibly being TRBD1 (6 bases). This clonotype originated in a woman aged 40 to 55 with active or convalescent COVID-19. Material for sequencing was peripheral blood. The CDR3 sequence: CASSYWVGGAVNTEAFF. DNA for the CDR3: TGTGCCAGCAGTTATTGGGTGGGGGGGGCCGTGAACACTGAAGCTTTCTTT.